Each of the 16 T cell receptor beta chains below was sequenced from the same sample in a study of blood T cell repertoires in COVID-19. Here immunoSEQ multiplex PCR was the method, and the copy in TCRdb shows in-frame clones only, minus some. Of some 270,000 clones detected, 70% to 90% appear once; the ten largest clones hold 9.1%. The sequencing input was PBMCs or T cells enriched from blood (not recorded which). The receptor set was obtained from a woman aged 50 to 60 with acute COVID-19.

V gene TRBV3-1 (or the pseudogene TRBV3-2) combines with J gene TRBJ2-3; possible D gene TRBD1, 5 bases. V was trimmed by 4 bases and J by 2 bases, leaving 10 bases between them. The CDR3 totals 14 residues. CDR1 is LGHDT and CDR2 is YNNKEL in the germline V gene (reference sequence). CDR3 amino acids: CASSPQEYTDTQYF. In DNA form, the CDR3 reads TGTGCCAGCAGCCCACAGGAATACACAGATACGCAGTATTTT.

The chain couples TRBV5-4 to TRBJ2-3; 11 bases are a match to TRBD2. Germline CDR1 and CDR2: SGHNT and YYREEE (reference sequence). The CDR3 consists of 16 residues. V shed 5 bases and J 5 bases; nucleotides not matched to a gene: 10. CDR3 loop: CASRTLAGGLEDTQYF. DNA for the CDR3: TGTGCCAGCAGGACCTTAGCGGGGGGGCTGGAAGATACGCAGTATTTT.

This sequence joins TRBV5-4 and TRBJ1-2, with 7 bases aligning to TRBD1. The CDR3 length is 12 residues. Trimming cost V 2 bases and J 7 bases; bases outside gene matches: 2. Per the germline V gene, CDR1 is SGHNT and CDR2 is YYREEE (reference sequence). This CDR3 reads CASSFGTAGYTF. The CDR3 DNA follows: TGTGCCAGCAGCTTTGGGACAGCTGGCTACACCTTC.

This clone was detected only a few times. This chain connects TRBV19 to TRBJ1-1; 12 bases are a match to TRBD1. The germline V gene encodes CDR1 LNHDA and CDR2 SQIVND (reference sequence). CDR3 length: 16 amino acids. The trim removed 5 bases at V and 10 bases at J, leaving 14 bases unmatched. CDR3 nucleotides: TGTGCCAGTAGTGTCACCGGGGGACAGGGGGCTTCACGAGCTTTCTTT. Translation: CASSVTGGQGASRAFF.

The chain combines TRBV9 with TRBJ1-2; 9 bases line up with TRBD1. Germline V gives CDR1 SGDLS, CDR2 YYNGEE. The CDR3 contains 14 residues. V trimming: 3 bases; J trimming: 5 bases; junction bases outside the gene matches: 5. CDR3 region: CASSAFDRGYGYTF. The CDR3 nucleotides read TGTGCCAGCAGCGCTTTTGACAGGGGGTATGGCTACACCTTC.

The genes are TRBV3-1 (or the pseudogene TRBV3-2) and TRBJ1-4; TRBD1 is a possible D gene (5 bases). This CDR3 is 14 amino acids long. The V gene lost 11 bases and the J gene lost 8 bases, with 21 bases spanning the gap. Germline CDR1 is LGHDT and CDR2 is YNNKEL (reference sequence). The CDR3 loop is CASLAGGTGEKLFF. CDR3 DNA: TGTGCCTCCCTCGCGGGGGGGACCGGCGAAAAACTGTTTTTT.

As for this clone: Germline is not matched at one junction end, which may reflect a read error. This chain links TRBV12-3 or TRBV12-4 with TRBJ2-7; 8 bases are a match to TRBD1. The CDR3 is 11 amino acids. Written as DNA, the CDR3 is TGTGCCAGCAGTTATGGGGACAGGAGGCTCTTC. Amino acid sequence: CASSYGDRRLF.

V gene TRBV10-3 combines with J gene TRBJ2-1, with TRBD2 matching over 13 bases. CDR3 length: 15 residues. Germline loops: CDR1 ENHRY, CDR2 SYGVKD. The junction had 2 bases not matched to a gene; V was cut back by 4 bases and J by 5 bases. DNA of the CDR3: TGTGCCATCAGTGGGACTAGCGGGGGACACAATGAGCAGTTCTTC. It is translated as CAISGTSGGHNEQFF.

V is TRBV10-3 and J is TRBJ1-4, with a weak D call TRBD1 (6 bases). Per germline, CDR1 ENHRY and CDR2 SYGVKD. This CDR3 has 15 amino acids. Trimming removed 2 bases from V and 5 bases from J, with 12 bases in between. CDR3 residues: CAISEDRDTNEKLFF. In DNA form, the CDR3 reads TGTGCCATCAGTGAGGACCGGGACACGAATGAAAAACTGTTTTTT.

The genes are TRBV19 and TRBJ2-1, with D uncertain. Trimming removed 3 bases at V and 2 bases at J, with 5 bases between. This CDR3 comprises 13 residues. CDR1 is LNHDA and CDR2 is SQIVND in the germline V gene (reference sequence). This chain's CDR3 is CASSIATYNEQFF. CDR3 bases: TGTGCCAGTAGTATTGCGACCTACAATGAGCAGTTCTTC.

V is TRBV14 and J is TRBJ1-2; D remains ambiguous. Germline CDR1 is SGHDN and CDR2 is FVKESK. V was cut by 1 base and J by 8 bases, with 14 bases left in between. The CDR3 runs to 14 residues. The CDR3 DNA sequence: TGTGCCAGCAGCCAAGGATTTCCTCGGGGAGGCTACACCTTC. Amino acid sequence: CASSQGFPRGGYTF.

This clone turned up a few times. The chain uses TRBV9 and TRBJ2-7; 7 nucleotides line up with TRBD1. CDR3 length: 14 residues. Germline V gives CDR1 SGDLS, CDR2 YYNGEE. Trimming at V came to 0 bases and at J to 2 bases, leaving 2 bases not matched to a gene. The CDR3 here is CASSVGDSPYEQYF. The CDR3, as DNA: TGTGCCAGCAGCGTAGGGGACAGTCCCTACGAGCAGTACTTC. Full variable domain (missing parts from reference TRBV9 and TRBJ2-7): DSGVTQTPKHLITATGQRVTLRCSPRSGDLSVYWYQQSLDQGLQFLIQYYNGEERAKGNILERFSAQQFPDLHSELNLSSLELGDSALYFCASSVGDSPYEQYFGPGTRLTVT.

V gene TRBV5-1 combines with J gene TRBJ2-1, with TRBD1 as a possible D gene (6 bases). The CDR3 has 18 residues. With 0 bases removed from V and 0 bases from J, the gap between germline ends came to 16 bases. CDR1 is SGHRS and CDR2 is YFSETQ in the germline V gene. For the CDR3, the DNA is TGCGCCAGCAGCTTGGCAGGGGCTAGCAGGGCCTCCTACAATGAGCAGTTCTTC. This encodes CASSLAGASRASYNEQFF.

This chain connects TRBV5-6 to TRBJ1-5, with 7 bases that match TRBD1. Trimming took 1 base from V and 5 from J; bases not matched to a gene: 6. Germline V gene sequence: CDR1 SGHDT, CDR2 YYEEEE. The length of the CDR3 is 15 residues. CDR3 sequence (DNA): TGTGCCAGCAGCTTGTTTAGGGGGCTTGATCAGCCCCAGCATTTT. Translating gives CASSLFRGLDQPQHF.

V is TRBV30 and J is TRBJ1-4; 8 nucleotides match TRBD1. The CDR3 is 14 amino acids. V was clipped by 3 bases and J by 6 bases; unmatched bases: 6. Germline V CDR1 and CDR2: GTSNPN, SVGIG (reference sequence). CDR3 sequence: CAWSPDRGHEKLFF. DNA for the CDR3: TGTGCCTGGAGCCCCGACAGGGGACATGAAAAACTGTTTTTT.

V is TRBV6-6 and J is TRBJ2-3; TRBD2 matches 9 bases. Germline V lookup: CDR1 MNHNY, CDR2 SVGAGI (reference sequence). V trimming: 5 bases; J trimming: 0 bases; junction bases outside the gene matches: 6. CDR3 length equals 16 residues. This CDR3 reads CASSPPSGASTDTQYF. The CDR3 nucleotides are TGTGCCAGCAGTCCGCCTAGCGGGGCTAGCACAGATACGCAGTATTTT.